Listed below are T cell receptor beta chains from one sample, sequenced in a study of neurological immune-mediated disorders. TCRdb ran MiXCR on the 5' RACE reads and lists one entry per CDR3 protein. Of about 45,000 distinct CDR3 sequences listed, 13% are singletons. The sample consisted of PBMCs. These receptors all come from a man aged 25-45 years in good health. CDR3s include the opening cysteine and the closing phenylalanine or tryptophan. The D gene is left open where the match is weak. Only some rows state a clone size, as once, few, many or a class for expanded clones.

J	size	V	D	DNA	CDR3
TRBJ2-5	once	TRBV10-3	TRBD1	TGTGCCATCGGACCGACAGGGGGCGAGGGACAAGAGACCCAGTACTTC	CAIGPTGGEGQETQYF
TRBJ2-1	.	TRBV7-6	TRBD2	TGTGCCAGCAGTTCCCCTAGCGGCTCCTACAATGAGCAGTTCTTC	CASSSPSGSYNEQFF
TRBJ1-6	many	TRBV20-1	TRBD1	TGCAGTGCTAGTTATGGACAGGGAAGATCACCCCTCCACTTT	CSASYGQGRSPLHF
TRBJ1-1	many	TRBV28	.	TGTGCCAGCCTTCTGATGGTGGGGGGGCCTGCCGCTGAAGCTTTCTTT	CASLLMVGGPAAEAFF
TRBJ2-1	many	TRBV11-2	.	TGTGCCAGCAGCCGGCGTTCCCCAAATGAGCAGTTCTTC	CASSRRSPNEQFF
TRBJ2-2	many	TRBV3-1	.	TGTGCCAGCAGCCAAGAGTCCGGGGAGCTGTTTTTT	CASSQESGELFF
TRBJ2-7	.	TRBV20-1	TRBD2	TGCAGTGCTAGAGGACTAGCGGGAGCTTCCTCCTACGAGCAGTACTTC	CSARGLAGASSYEQYF
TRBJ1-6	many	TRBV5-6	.	TGTGCCAGCAGCTTGGGACAGAGGAATTCACCCCTCCACTTT	CASSLGQRNSPLHF
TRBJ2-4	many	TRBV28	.	TGTGCCAGCAGTCGACTACCGATGGCCCTTCAGTACTTC	CASSRLPMALQYF
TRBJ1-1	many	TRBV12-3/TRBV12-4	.	TGTGCCAGCAGTTTGATCGGGGGTCGCCCGAGCGCTGAAGCTTTCTTT	CASSLIGGRPSAEAFF
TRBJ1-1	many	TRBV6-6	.	TGTGCCAGCAGTTACTCGCGGAACGAAGCTTTCTTT	CASSYSRNEAFF
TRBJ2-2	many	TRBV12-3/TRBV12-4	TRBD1	TGTGCCAGCAATCCGGACAGGGCCACCGGGGAGCTGTTTTTT	CASNPDRATGELFF
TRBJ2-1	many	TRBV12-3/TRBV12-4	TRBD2	TGTGCCAGCAGTCCCTCACTAGCGGGGGAGGGCAATGAGCAGTTCTTC	CASSPSLAGEGNEQFF
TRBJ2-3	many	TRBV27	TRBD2	TGTGCCAGCAGGGCGGGACTAGTAGGCTCAGATACGCAGTATTTT	CASRAGLVGSDTQYF
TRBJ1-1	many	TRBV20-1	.	TGCAGTGCTAGAGATGCCGGATCCACTGAAGCTTTCTTT	CSARDAGSTEAFF
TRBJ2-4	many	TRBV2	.	TGTGCCAGCATCAGGGATACACTAGCCAAAAACATTCAGTACTTC	CASIRDTLAKNIQYF
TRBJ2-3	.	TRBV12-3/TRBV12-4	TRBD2	TGTGCCAGCAGACCGTCCCTAGCGGGGACAGATACGCAGTATTTT	CASRPSLAGTDTQYF
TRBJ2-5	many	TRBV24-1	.	TGTGCCACCAGTGATTTGGTGGTAGAGACCCAGTACTTC	CATSDLVVETQYF
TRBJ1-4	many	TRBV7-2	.	TGTGCCAGCACCCCAGGTAGGGGTGAAAAACTGTTTTTT	CASTPGRGEKLFF
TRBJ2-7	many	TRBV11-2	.	TGTGCCAGCAGCTTAGATACAGGGATTCGCGAGCAGTACTTC	CASSLDTGIREQYF
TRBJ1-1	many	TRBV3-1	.	TGTGCCAGCAGCCAAGAAGGACAGCCTAACACTGAAGCTTTCTTT	CASSQEGQPNTEAFF
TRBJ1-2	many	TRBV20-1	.	TGCAGTGCTAGAGATCAGATGCGTGAGGGCCGTGGCTACACCTTC	CSARDQMREGRGYTF
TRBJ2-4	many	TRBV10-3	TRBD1	TGTGCCATCAGTGAGTCCGGGGCAGGGGGCAAAAACATTCAGTACTTC	CAISESGAGGKNIQYF
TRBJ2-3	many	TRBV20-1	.	TGCAGTGCTTGGGGACCCGTAGCAGATACGCAGTATTTT	CSAWGPVADTQYF
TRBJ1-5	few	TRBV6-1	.	TGTGCCAGCGGTCAGGGAACCTATAGCAATCAGCCCCAGCATTTT	CASGQGTYSNQPQHF
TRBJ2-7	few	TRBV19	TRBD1	TGTGCCAGTAGTAGGACAGGGATGACCGAGCAGTACTTC	CASSRTGMTEQYF
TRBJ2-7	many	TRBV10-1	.	TGCGCCAGCAGTGAGTCGACAGGCTACGAGCAGTACTTC	CASSESTGYEQYF
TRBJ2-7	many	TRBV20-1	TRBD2	TGCAGTGCTTCAGGGACTAGCGGGGCCTACGAGCAGTACTTC	CSASGTSGAYEQYF
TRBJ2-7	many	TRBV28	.	TGTGCCAGCAGGCTACCGGGACCCTCCGAGCAGTACTTC	CASRLPGPSEQYF
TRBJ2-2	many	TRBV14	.	TGTGCCAGCAGCCAAGCGGGAGTATTTACCGGGGAGCTGTTTTTT	CASSQAGVFTGELFF
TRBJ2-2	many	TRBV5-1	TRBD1	TGCGCCAGCAGCCTTCGGACAGGGAACACCGGGGAGCTGTTTTTT	CASSLRTGNTGELFF
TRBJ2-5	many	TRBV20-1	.	TGCAGTGCTTCCTATTCCAGGGAGACCCAGTACTTC	CSASYSRETQYF
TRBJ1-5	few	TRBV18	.	TGTGCCAGCTCCTCCACAGGGAATCAGCCCCAGCATTTT	CASSSTGNQPQHF
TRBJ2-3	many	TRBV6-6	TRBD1	TGTGCCAGCAGTTACTCGACAGGGGTTAACGGGGCGCAGTATTTT	CASSYSTGVNGAQYF
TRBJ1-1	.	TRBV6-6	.	TGTGCCAGCACCACGGGGGCCCAGGGCACTGAAGCTTTCTTT	CASTTGAQGTEAFF
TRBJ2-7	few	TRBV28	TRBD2	TGTGCCAGCAGTTTATTAGCGGGAGGTGGTCGAGAGCAGTACTTC	CASSLLAGGGREQYF
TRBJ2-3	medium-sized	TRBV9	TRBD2	TGTGCCAGCAGCGGGACTAGCGGTTCGACAGATACGCAGTATTTT	CASSGTSGSTDTQYF
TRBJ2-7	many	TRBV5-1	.	TGCGCCAGCGGTCTGGGCAGGGCGGACTACGAGCAGTACTTC	CASGLGRADYEQYF
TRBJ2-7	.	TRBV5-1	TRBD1	TGCGCCAGCAGATACCCGACAGGGAAGACCTACGAGCAGTACTTC	CASRYPTGKTYEQYF
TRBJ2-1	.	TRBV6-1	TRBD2	TGTGCCAGCAGTGACCTCCCCCCACTAGCGGAATCCTACAATGAGCAGTTCTTC	CASSDLPPLAESYNEQFF
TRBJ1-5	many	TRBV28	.	TGTGCCAGCAGCACACAAGACAATCAGCCCCAGCATTTT	CASSTQDNQPQHF
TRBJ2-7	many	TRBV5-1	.	TGCGCCAGCAGCTTGGAGATAAGGTTCTACGAGCAGTACTTC	CASSLEIRFYEQYF
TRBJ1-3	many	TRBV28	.	TGTGCCAGCGGGGTTCAAGGACCCAAGGCTGGAAACACCATATATTTT	CASGVQGPKAGNTIYF
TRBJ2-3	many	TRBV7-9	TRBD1	TGTGCCAGCAGCTTTGGGACAGGGGCAGATACGCAGTATTTT	CASSFGTGADTQYF
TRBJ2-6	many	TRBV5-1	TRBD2	TGCGCCAGCAGCTTGCGGCTAGCGGTTGCCTCTGGGGCCAACGTCCTGACTTTC	CASSLRLAVASGANVLTF
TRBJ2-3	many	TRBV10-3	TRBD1	TGTGCCATCAGCGCGCCCCGGGACAGGGGGCGCACAGATACGCAGTATTTT	CAISAPRDRGRTDTQYF
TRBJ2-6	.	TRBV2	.	TGTGCCAGCAGTGAAATCGGCGGCTGGGCCAACGTCCTGACTTTC	CASSEIGGWANVLTF
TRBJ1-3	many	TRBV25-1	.	TGTGCCAGCAGTCAAGGGAGACAGTACGGAAACACCATATATTTT	CASSQGRQYGNTIYF
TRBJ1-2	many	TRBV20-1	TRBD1	TGCGCCAGACAGGGAGAGCATGGCTACACCTTC	CARQGEHGYTF
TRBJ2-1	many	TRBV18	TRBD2	TGTGCCAGCTCACCACCCCTCGGACTAGCGGGGAAGAATGAGCAGTTCTTC	CASSPPLGLAGKNEQFF